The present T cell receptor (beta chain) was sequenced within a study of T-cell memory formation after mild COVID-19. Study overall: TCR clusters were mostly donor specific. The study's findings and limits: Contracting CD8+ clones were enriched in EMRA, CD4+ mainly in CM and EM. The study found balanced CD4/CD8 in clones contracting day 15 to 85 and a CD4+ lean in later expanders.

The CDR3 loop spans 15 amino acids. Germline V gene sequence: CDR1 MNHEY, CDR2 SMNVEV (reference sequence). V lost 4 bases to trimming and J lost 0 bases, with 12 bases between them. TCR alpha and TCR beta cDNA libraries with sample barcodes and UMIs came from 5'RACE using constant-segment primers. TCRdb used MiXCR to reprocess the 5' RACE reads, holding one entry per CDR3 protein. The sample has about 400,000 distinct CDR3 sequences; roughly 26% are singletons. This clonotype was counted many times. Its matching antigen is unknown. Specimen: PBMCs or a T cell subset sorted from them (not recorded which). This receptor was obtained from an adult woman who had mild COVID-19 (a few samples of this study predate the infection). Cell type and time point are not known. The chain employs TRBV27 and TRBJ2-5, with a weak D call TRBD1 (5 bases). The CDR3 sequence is CASSSVTAYQETQYF. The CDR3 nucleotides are TGTGCCAGCAGTTCCGTGACAGCGTACCAAGAGACCCAGTACTTC.